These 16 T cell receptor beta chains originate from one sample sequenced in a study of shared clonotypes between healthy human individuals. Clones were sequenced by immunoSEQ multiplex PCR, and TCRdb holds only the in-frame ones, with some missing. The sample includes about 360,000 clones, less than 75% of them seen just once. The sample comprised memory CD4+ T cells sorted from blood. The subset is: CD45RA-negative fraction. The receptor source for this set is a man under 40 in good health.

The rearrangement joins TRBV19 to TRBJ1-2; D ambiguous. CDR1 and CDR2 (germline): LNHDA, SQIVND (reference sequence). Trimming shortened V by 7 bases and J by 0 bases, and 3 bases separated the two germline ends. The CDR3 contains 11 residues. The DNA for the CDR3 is TGTGCCAGTACCACTAACTATGGCTACACCTTC. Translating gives CASTTNYGYTF.

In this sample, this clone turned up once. CDR3 residues: CASSRLDDEAYEQYF. The CDR3 nucleotides are TGTGCCAGCAGTCGCCTCGACGACGAGGCCTACGAGCAGTACTTC. The chain carries TRBV5-6 and TRBJ2-7; D unclear. The CDR3 is made up of 15 amino acids. The ends were cut back, 5 bases at V and 2 bases at J, with 17 bases in the middle. The germline V gene encodes CDR1 SGHDT and CDR2 YYEEEE.

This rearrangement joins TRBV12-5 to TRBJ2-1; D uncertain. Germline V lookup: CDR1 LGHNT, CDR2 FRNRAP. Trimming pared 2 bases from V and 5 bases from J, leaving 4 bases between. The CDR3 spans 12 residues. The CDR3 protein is CASGLRDNEQFF. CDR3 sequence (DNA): TGTGCTAGTGGTTTGAGAGACAATGAGCAGTTCTTC.

CDR3 residues: CASSVGSAANTEAFF. The CDR3 region has the DNA TGCGCCAGCAGTGTGGGTTCGGCAGCGAACACTGAAGCTTTCTTT. This rearrangement joins TRBV10-1 to TRBJ1-1; D is unclear. V lost 4 bases to trimming and J lost 1 base, with 13 bases between them. Per the germline V gene, CDR1 is WNHNN and CDR2 is SYGVQD (reference sequence). The CDR3 length is 15 residues.

In DNA, the CDR3 is TGTGCCAGCAGCAGGCCGGGACAGGGAGGCTCGAACACCGGGGAGCTGTTTTTT. It translates to CASSRPGQGGSNTGELFF. This sequence joins TRBV5-4 and TRBJ2-2; 9 bases agree with TRBD1. The V and J ends lost 4 bases and 0 bases, in that order; junction bases with no gene match: 10. The CDR3 length is 18 residues. Germline V lookup: CDR1 SGHNT, CDR2 YYREEE (reference sequence). Full variable domain (rest looked up from reference TRBV5-4 and TRBJ2-2): ETGVTQSPTHLIKTRGQQVTLRCSSQSGHNTVSWYQQALGQGPQFIFQYYREEENGRGNFPPRFSGLQFPNYSSELNVNALELDDSALYLCASSRPGQGGSNTGELFFGEGSRLTVL.

In DNA form, the CDR3 reads TGTGCCAGCAGCTTAGCGGGGGGAAGATTGGAGACCCAGTACTTC. This encodes CASSLAGGRLETQYF. V and J are TRBV7-9 and TRBJ2-5; the D gene is possibly TRBD2 (6 bases). Trimming took 0 bases from V and 5 from J, leaving 13 bases between them. Germline V gene sequence: CDR1 SEHNR, CDR2 FQNEAQ (reference sequence). The CDR3 totals 15 residues.

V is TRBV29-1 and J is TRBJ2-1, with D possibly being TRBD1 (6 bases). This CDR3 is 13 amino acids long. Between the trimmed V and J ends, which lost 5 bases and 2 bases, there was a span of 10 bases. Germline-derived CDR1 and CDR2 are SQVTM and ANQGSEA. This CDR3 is CSVRGQTYNEQFF. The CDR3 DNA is TGCAGCGTTCGCGGACAGACCTACAATGAGCAGTTCTTC.

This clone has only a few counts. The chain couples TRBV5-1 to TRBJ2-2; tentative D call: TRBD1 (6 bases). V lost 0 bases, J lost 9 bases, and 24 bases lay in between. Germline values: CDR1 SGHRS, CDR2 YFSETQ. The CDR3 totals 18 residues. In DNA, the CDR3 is TGCGCCAGCAGCTTGGCCGGGCCGGCTAGAGGGGGAACGCGGGAGCTGTTTTTT. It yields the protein CASSLAGPARGGTRELFF. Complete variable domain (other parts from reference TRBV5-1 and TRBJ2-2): KAGVTQTPRYLIKTRGQQVTLSCSPISGHRSVSWYQQTPGQGLQFLFEYFSETQRNKGNFPGRFSGRQFSNSRSEMNVSTLELGDSALYLCASSLAGPARGGTRELFFGEGSRLTVL.

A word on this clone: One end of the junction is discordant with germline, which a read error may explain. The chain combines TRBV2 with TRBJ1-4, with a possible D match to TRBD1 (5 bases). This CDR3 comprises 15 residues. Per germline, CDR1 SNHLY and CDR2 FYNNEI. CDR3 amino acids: CASVGRQLQNGKLFF. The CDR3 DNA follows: TGTGCCAGCGTAGGAAGACAGCTTCAAAATGGAAAACTGTTTTTT.

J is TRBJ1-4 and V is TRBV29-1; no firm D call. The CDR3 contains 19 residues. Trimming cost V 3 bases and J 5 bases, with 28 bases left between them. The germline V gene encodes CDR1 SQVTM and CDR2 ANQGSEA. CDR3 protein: CSVDPIPISTGIRNEKLFF. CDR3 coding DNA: TGCAGCGTTGACCCCATACCCATCTCTACGGGGATAAGAAATGAAAAACTGTTTTTT.

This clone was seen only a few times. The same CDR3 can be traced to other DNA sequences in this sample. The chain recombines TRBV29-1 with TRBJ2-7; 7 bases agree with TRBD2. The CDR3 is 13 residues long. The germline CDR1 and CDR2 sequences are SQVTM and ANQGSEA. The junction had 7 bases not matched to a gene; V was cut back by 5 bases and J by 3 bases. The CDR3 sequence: CSVSGRGVYEQYF. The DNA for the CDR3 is TGCAGCGTTTCGGGACGGGGGGTCTACGAGCAGTACTTC.

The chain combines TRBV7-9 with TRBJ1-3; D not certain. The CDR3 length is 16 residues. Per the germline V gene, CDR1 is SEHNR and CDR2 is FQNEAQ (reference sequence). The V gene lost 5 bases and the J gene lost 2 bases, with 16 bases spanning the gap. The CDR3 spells CASSGKIRLTGNTIYF. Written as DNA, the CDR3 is TGTGCCAGCAGCGGCAAGATCAGGCTTACTGGAAACACCATATATTTT.

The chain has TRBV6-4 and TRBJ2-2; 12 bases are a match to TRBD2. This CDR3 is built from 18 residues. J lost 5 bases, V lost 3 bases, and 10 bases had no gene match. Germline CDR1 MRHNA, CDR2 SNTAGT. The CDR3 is CASSELAGGSTHTGELFF. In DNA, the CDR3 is TGTGCCAGCAGTGAACTAGCGGGAGGTTCCACCCATACCGGGGAGCTGTTTTTT.

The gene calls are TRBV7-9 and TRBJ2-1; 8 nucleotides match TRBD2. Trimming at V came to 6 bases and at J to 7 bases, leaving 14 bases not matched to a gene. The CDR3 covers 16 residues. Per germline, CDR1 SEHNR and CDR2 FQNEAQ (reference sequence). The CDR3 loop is CASSSLLAGSRNEQFF. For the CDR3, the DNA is TGTGCCAGCAGTTCACTTTTAGCGGGAAGTCGGAATGAGCAGTTCTTC.

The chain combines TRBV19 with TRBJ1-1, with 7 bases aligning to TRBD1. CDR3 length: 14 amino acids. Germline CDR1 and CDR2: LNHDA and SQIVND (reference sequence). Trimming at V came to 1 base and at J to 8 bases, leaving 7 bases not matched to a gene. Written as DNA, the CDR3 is TGTGCCAGTAGTATAGGACAGGGCCATCGGGAAGCTTTCTTT. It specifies CASSIGQGHREAFF. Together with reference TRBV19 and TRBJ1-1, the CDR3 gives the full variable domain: DGGITQSPKYLFRKEGQNVTLSCEQNLNHDAMYWYRQDPGQGLRLIYYSQIVNDFQKGDIAEGYSVSREKKESFPLTVTSAQKNPTAFYLCASSIGQGHREAFFGQGTRLTVV.

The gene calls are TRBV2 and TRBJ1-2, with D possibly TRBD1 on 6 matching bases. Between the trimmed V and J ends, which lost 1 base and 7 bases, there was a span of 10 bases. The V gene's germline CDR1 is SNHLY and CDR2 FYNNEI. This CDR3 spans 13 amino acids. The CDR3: CASSEDIGGGYTF. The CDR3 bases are TGTGCCAGCAGTGAAGACATAGGGGGTGGCTACACCTTC.